This T cell receptor (beta chain) was sequenced in a study of blood T cell repertoires in COVID-19. At the level of the study: Collection of acute and convalescent COVID-19 samples took place in the United States, Italy and Spain. The cDNA or gDNA used as material had been derived from T cells, B-cell-depleted T cells, or PBMCs.

Original processing methods: Amplification of reference gene primers provided the estimated nucleated cell counts. Libraries were prepared by immunoSEQ multiplex PCR; TCRdb keeps only in-frame clonotypes and omits some of them. V and J calls plus clone size are reproduced from that table; the DNA served to infer D and trimming. Here the sample spans 100,000 to 150,000 clones, around four fifths being singletons. V dropped 0 bases and J dropped 2 bases, with 8 bases sitting between them. This CDR3 has 16 residues. Germline V gives CDR1 LGHNA, CDR2 YNFKEQ. Material: peripheral blood. V is TRBV4-2 and J is TRBJ2-6; D may be TRBD1 (5 bases). This sequence originates from a human donor in a cohort sampled during active COVID-19. The CDR3 DNA follows: TGTGCCAGCAGCCAAGATTGGGGCCCTGGGGCCAACGTCCTGACTTTC. Translated, it gives CASSQDWGPGANVLTF.